The clone carrying this T cell receptor (beta chain) has only a few counts. Germline loops: CDR1 PRHDT, CDR2 FYEKMQ (reference sequence). This CDR3 contains 16 residues. V was pared by 2 bases and J by 6 bases, with 7 bases of the junction left unmatched. This sample is drawn from a study of breast tumors, draining lymph nodes, adjacent tissues. Samples came from axillary lymph nodes draining the breast cancer. A single record per CDR3 protein comes from TCRdb applying MiXCR to the multiplex PCR reads. The sample includes more than 250,000 distinct CDR3 sequences, about 30% of them seen just once. The TCR originated in a female donor with breast cancer. Some clones in this sample may be carry-over from other donors' samples. The chain recombines TRBV13 with TRBJ2-2; 9 bases are a match to TRBD1. Sequenced input: axillary lymph node tissue. The CDR3, as DNA: TGTGCCAGCAGCTTAATTGGACAGGGGTTTTCCGGGGAGCTGTTTTTT. It codes for CASSLIGQGFSGELFF.